The TCR beta chain under discussion was sequenced for a study of control samples from healthy donors and cancer patients. The J segment lost 3 bases and the V segment lost 4 bases, leaving 4 bases of the junction unmatched. This CDR3 region has 15 residues. Per germline, CDR1 SGHRS and CDR2 YFSETQ. Generated by immunoSEQ multiplex PCR, the TCRdb table keeps only in-frame clones and is missing some. The table includes 150,000 to 180,000 clones, 85% to 95% detected once. This chain joins TRBV5-1 and TRBJ2-3; TRBD2 aligns across 11 bases. Material for sequencing was blood. This TCR was sampled from a man aged 35 to 55 in good health. CDR3 loop: CASSNSGGATDTQYF. CDR3 bases: TGCGCCAGCAGCAATAGCGGGGGGGCGACAGATACGCAGTATTTT.